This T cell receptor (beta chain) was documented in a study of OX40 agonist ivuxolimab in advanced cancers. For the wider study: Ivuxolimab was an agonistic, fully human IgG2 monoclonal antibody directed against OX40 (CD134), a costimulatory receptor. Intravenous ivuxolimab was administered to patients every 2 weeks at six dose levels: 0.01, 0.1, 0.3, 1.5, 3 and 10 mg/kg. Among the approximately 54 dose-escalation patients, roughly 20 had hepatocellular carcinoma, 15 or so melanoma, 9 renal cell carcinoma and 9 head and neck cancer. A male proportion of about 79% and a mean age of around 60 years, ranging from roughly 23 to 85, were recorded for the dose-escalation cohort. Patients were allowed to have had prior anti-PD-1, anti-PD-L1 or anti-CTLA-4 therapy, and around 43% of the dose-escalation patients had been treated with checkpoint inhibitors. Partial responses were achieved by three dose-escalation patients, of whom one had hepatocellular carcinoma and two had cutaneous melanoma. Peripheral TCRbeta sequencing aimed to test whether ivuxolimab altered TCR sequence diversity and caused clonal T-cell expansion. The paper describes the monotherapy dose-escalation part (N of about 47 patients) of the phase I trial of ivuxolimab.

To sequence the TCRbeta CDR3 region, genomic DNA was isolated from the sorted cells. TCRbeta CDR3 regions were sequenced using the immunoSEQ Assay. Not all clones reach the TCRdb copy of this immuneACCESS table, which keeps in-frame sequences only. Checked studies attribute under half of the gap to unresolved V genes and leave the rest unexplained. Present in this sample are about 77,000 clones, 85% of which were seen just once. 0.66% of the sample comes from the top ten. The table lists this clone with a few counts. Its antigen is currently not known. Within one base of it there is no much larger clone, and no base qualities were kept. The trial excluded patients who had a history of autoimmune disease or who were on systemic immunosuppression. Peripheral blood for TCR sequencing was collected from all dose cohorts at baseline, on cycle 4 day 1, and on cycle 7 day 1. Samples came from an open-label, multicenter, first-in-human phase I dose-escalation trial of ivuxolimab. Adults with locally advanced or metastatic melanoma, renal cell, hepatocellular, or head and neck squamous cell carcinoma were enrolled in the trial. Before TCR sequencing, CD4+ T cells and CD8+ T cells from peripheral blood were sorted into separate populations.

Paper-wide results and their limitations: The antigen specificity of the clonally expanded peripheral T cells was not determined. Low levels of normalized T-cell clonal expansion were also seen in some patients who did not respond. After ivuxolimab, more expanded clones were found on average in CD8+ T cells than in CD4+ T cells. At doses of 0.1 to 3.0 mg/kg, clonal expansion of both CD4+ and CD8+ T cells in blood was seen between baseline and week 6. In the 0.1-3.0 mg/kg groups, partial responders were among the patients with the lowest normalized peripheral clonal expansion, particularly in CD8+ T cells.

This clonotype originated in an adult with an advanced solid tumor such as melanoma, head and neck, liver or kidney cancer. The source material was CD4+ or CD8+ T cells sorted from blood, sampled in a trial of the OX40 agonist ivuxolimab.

The DNA reads TGTGCCAGCAGCTTTAGGGGGAACTCTGGGGCCAACGTCCTGACTTTC. The encoded protein is CASSFRGNSGANVLTF. Recombination joined TRBV11-1 with TRBJ2-6, with TRBD1 tentatively as D gene (6 bases match). The CDR3 numbers 16 residues from cysteine through phenylalanine. Solely the CDR3 DNA is kept, with 48 bases framed from the first base. V loses 3 bases, J loses 0 bases, and the germline ends lie 9 bases apart. CDR1 and CDR2, looked up from the germline V gene (reference sequence), are SGHAT and FQDESV.